These T cell receptor beta chains were read from a single sample in a study of vaccination effects on CD4 cells after COVID-19. Profiled with immunoSEQ multiplex PCR; TCRdb holds only in-frame clones, not every one. The data contain 70,000 to 85,000 clones, 75% to 80% of them singletons. Antigen specificity for these receptors is unknown. Sequenced material: CD4+ T cells from PBMCs cultured without peptide, taken before COVID-19 vaccination. The receptors here all came from a human donor who received a COVID-19 vaccine. Both conserved end residues are part of each CDR3. Each record gives: V gene, CDR3 length, clone size, D gene, J gene, CDR3 protein, CDR3 DNA. The D gene is left open where the match is weak. Clone size is shown for a subset of rows, as once, few, many or a class of expanded clone.

>TRBV10-2|14|NA|TRBD2|TRBJ2-3
CASSVAGDTDTQYF
TGCGCCAGCTCAGTAGCGGGGGACACAGATACGCAGTATTTT
>TRBV5-1|15|NA|TRBD1|TRBJ2-2
CASSSGQGGPGELFF
TGCGCCAGCAGTTCCGGACAGGGAGGACCCGGGGAGCTGTTTTTT
>TRBV6-5|15|NA|TRBD1|TRBJ2-3
CAANRGRGSTDTQYF
TGTGCCGCGAACAGGGGTCGGGGTTCCACAGATACGCAGTATTTT
>TRBV7-2|14|NA|NA|TRBJ1-6
CASSFRDVNSPLHF
TGTGCCAGCAGCTTCCGGGACGTTAATTCACCCCTCCACTTT
>TRBV2|15|few|NA|TRBJ1-6
CASSPLQSYNSPLHF
TGTGCCAGCAGTCCATTACAGAGCTATAATTCACCCCTCCACTTT
>TRBV4-1|18|NA|NA|TRBJ1-4
CASSQSYRAGGTNEKLFF
TGCGCCAGCAGCCAGTCCTACAGGGCAGGCGGAACTAATGAAAAACTGTTTTTT
>TRBV7-2|15|NA|NA|TRBJ2-5
CASSSRKRQKETQYF
TGTGCCAGCAGCTCCCGAAAGAGACAGAAAGAGACCCAGTACTTC
>TRBV7-2|14|few|NA|TRBJ1-1
CASSALGGNTEAFF
TGTGCCAGCAGCGCCCTCGGCGGAAACACTGAAGCTTTCTTT
>TRBV10-1|13|NA|NA|TRBJ2-6
CASRASGANVLTF
TGCGCCAGCAGGGCCTCTGGGGCCAACGTCCTGACTTTC
>TRBV6-1|18|few|NA|TRBJ2-6
CASSDKWGKNSGANVLTF
TGTGCCAGCAGTGATAAGTGGGGGAAAAACTCTGGGGCCAACGTCCTGACTTTC
>TRBV18|17|NA|NA|TRBJ1-1
CASSPSARGRGNTEAFF
TGTGCCAGCTCACCTTCCGCACGAGGGCGGGGGAACACTGAAGCTTTCTTT
>TRBV6-4|19|NA|NA|TRBJ2-2
CASSDSALTVNFHTGELFF
TGTGCCAGCAGTGACTCCGCCTTGACAGTTAATTTTCACACCGGGGAGCTGTTTTTT
>TRBV2|15|NA|TRBD1|TRBJ1-2
CASSTNRGSNYGYTF
TGTGCCAGCAGCACAAACAGGGGATCTAACTATGGCTACACCTTC
>TRBV24-1|16|NA|TRBD2|TRBJ2-3
CATSDFGRGGTDTQYF
TGTGCCACCAGTGATTTTGGGCGGGGGGGCACAGATACGCAGTATTTT
>TRBV28|12|few|TRBD1|TRBJ1-1
CASSLQGAGAFF
TGTGCCAGCAGTCTACAGGGGGCGGGAGCTTTCTTT
>TRBV7-2|13|NA|NA|TRBJ1-5
CASSLTNNQPQHF
TGTGCCAGCAGCTTAACTAACAATCAGCCCCAGCATTTT
>TRBV5-6|15|NA|NA|TRBJ2-3
CASSLSGGSTDTQYF
TGTGCCAGCAGCTTGAGTGGCGGCAGCACAGATACGCAGTATTTT
>TRBV20-1|14|NA|NA|TRBJ1-1
CSASDMTVNTEAFF
TGCAGTGCTAGTGATATGACAGTGAACACTGAAGCTTTCTTT
>TRBV2|14|NA|NA|TRBJ1-1
CASTDWRKNTEAFF
TGTGCCAGCACTGATTGGAGGAAGAACACTGAAGCTTTCTTT
>TRBV2|14|NA|NA|TRBJ2-1
CASSDQGAYNEQFF
TGTGCCAGCAGTGACCAGGGAGCCTACAATGAGCAGTTCTTC
>TRBV19|14|NA|TRBD1|TRBJ1-2
CASSTGGRDGGYTF
TGTGCCAGTAGCACAGGGGGCAGAGACGGTGGCTACACCTTC
>TRBV18|13|NA|NA|TRBJ1-2
CASSPIPGNGYTF
TGTGCCAGCTCACCAATTCCGGGGAATGGCTACACCTTC
>TRBV7-2|14|NA|TRBD1|TRBJ2-5
CASSIDRGWETQYF
TGTGCCAGCAGCATAGACAGGGGATGGGAGACCCAGTACTTC
>TRBV18|15|NA|NA|TRBJ2-3
CASSLRGDFTDTQYF
TGTGCCAGCTCCCTTCGCGGGGACTTCACAGATACGCAGTATTTT
>TRBV7-3|13|NA|TRBD2|TRBJ2-2
CASSERGTGELFF
TGTGCCAGCAGCGAGCGGGGGACCGGGGAGCTGTTTTTT
>TRBV9|17|NA|NA|TRBJ2-6
CASSVALQGTGANVLTF
TGTGCCAGCAGCGTAGCCCTCCAGGGAACTGGGGCCAACGTCCTGACTTTC
>TRBV24-1|15|NA|NA|TRBJ2-5
CATSEGSQAQETQYF
TGTGCCACCAGTGAGGGTTCACAGGCACAAGAGACCCAGTACTTC
>TRBV2|14|NA|NA|TRBJ2-3
CASRSRGSTDTQYF
TGTGCCAGCAGATCAAGGGGGAGCACAGATACGCAGTATTTT
>TRBV29-1|14|NA|TRBD1|TRBJ2-3
CSVGRGTGLDTQYF
TGCAGCGTTGGAAGAGGGACAGGGTTAGATACGCAGTATTTT
>TRBV6-5|14|NA|TRBD1|TRBJ1-2
CASSNSGTVGGYTF
TGTGCCAGCAGTAACTCTGGGACAGTAGGTGGCTACACCTTC
>TRBV28|13|once|NA|TRBJ1-1
CASSLGDNYEAFF
TGTGCCAGCAGTTTGGGGGACAACTATGAAGCTTTCTTT
>TRBV24-1|16|NA|NA|TRBJ2-3
CATSETGTLSTDTQYF
TGTGCCACCAGTGAAACCGGGACTCTAAGCACAGATACGCAGTATTTT
>TRBV7-2|15|NA|TRBD2|TRBJ2-5
CASSSHTSGQETQYF
TGTGCCAGCAGCTCACATACTAGCGGGCAAGAGACCCAGTACTTC
>TRBV3-1/TRBV3-2|15|NA|NA|TRBJ1-2
CASSQVESARDGYTF
TGTGCCAGCAGCCAAGTGGAGTCGGCCCGGGATGGCTACACCTTC
>TRBV3-1/TRBV3-2|17|NA|NA|TRBJ2-4
CASSRNLQTLAKNIQYF
TGTGCCAGCAGCCGCAACCTCCAGACCTTAGCCAAAAACATTCAGTACTTC
>TRBV5-1|13|NA|NA|TRBJ2-3
CASSLAEGVPQYF
TGCGCCAGCAGCTTGGCCGAAGGGGTTCCCCAGTATTTT
>TRBV6-5|14|NA|NA|TRBJ1-1
CASSLGGEDTEAFF
TGTGCCAGCAGTCTCGGGGGGGAGGACACTGAAGCTTTCTTT
>TRBV4-1|16|few|NA|TRBJ2-3
CASSQSWGLGTDTQYF
TGCGCCAGCAGCCAATCCTGGGGGCTCGGCACAGATACGCAGTATTTT
>TRBV6-5|14|NA|TRBD1|TRBJ1-1
CASSPQDRVAEAFF
TGTGCCAGCAGTCCCCAGGACAGGGTAGCTGAAGCTTTCTTT
>TRBV7-2|16|NA|TRBD1|TRBJ1-1
CASRPPSGTGNTEAFF
TGTGCCAGCAGACCCCCTTCCGGGACAGGGAACACTGAAGCTTTCTTT
>TRBV4-1|17|NA|NA|TRBJ1-5
CASSQSTGHVSNQPQHF
TGCGCCAGCAGCCAGAGTACAGGGCACGTTAGCAATCAGCCCCAGCATTTT
>TRBV10-2|16|NA|NA|TRBJ1-5
CASSESPRGGYQPQHF
TGCGCCAGCAGTGAGTCGCCCCGAGGGGGTTATCAGCCCCAGCATTTT